The sequence of this TCR beta chain was determined in a study of blood T cell repertoires in COVID-19 (dated by TCRdb to 2020 to 2021). In terms of the full investigation: Samples from collaborators originated in the United States, Italy and Spain and spanned both the acute and convalescent phases of COVID-19. The samples were drawn from the first 160 participants of the ongoing ImmuneRACE study and from 950 to 1,500 subjects provided by 6 global collaborators. The repertoires were released in a freely available public database meant as a resource for research on the immune response to SARS-CoV-2. Nearly every sample came with metadata listing a de-identified subject ID, COVID-19 status, age in years and sex. Where HLA class I and class II types were available, the types were taken from metadata supplied by the sample provider, not from assay-based typing. Subjects who had been exposed to COVID-19, were actively infected with it, or had recovered from it provided the deeply sampled blood TCRbeta repertoires that made up the dataset. The prospective study material was composed of cDNA or gDNA derived from T cells, B-cell-depleted T cells, or PBMCs.

With respect to this clone: Its antigen is still unknown. Within one base of it there is no much larger clone, and no base qualities were kept.

TCRbeta CDR3 regions were amplified from genomic DNA by means of the immunoSEQ Assay, a bias-controlled multiplex PCR. The authors' analysis ran thus. The number of nucleated cells in each sample was estimated by amplification of reference gene primers within the assay. To quantify the absolute abundance of each unique TCRbeta CDR3 rearrangement, sequence reads were collapsed and filtered. For each sample, productive Simpson clonality was calculated by taking the square root of Simpson's diversity index across productive rearrangements. The table comes from immuneACCESS by way of TCRdb, which keeps in-frame sequences with V and J called. Part of the clones is missing from these tables; in studies checked, under half for an unresolved V gene and the rest for unknown reasons. The V and J calls and the clone size are those of that table, but D and trimming were determined from the DNA. The sample profile shows about 260,000 clones; 88% of them were found once. Around 2.9% of the sample lies in the top ten.

In the prospective study, participants were about 18 to 100 years old, resided in 24 geographic areas of the United States, and were enrolled through a virtual design. Cohort assignment in the prospective study relied on participant-reported clinical history from a screening survey and a study questionnaire. Recovered participants in ImmuneRACE Cohort 3 were defined by two consecutive negative NP/OP PCR tests, clearance by a healthcare professional, or resolution of symptoms. In the prospective study, whole blood, serum and a nasopharyngeal or oropharyngeal swab were collected from each participant by mobile phlebotomists. Prospective study participants could optionally give additional blood draws and questionnaires over a 2-month period. Before DNA extraction, blood samples from the prospective study were shipped at room temperature or frozen. Results the study describes overall, beyond this receptor: The quantity of clinical and demographic metadata differed by source and by participant and was supplied without curation.

Reading the germline V gene gives CDR1 SGHVS and CDR2 FQNEAQ. V is reduced by 3 bases and J by 4 bases, leaving a spacing of 6 bases between them. The CDR3 spans 12 residues, from the cysteine through the phenylalanine. Kept here is only the CDR3 DNA, which spans 36 bases and is read in frame from base 1. The TCR originated in a woman aged 45-59 years who had recovered from COVID-19. The sequencing sample was made of PBMCs or T cells enriched from blood (not recorded which). The chain is encoded by TRBV7-8 joined to TRBJ1-2; the D gene cannot be resolved reliably. The DNA reads as follows: TGTGCCAGCAGCTTTACATCCTATGGCTACACCTTC. This yields the protein CASSFTSYGYTF.